One sample yielded the 15 T cell receptor beta chains listed below, sequenced in a study of T cell responses to AZD1222 COVID-19 vaccine. The data were produced by immunoSEQ multiplex PCR, yet TCRdb's version contains in-frame clones alone and is incomplete. The sample holds 150,000 to 200,000 clones, approximately 94% seen once. Sequencing was performed on peripheral blood, taken 28 days after the second AZD1222 dose. The receptors shown here come from an adult who received the AZD1222 COVID-19 vaccine.

The V gene is TRBV18, the J gene TRBJ2-7; the D is unclear. Per the germline V gene, CDR1 is KGHSH and CDR2 is LQKENI. The germline V and J ends were trimmed by 1 base and 3 bases, with 10 bases remaining between them. CDR3 length equals 14 residues. CDR3 DNA sequence: TGTGCCAGCTCACCACGGCGTTCGGACTACGAGCAGTACTTC. Its protein is CASSPRRSDYEQYF.

J is TRBJ1-5 and V is TRBV18, with D maybe TRBD1 (6 bases). Trimming left V 2 bases short and J 7 bases short, with 15 bases between. In germline, CDR1 is KGHSH, CDR2 LQKENI. The CDR3 length is 15 residues. The CDR3 reads CASSPGSGAGQPQHF. The CDR3 DNA sequence: TGTGCCAGCTCACCAGGGTCGGGGGCCGGGCAGCCCCAGCATTTT.

The J gene is TRBJ2-3, the V gene TRBV30; D remains ambiguous. CDR1 is GTSNPN, CDR2 SVGIG, per germline (reference sequence). The V and J ends lost 5 bases and 1 base respectively, with 13 bases between them. The CDR3 is 14 residues long. The CDR3 protein is CAWARGAGTDTQYF. The DNA of the CDR3 is TGTGCCTGGGCTAGAGGTGCTGGCACAGATACGCAGTATTTT.

J is TRBJ1-4 and V is TRBV4-3; D remains unclear. The CDR3 totals 15 residues. Germline CDR1 reads LGHNA; CDR2 reads YSLEER. Trimming took off 2 bases at V and 4 bases at J, with 11 bases between the two ends. The CDR3 nucleotides are TGCGCCAGCAGCCAACGTGGGTCCCTTAATGAAAAACTGTTTTTT. As protein: CASSQRGSLNEKLFF.

This rearrangement joins TRBV5-6 to TRBJ2-1; weak D call: TRBD1 (6 bases). The germline V gene has CDR1 SGHDT and CDR2 YYEEEE. V was shortened by 0 bases and J by 2 bases, with 15 bases between the two germline ends. This CDR3 region has 17 residues. CDR3 loop: CASSLGHRERTYNEQFF. Here the CDR3 DNA reads TGTGCCAGCAGCTTGGGCCACAGGGAACGAACCTACAATGAGCAGTTCTTC.

V usage is TRBV7-3 and J usage is TRBJ2-2, with D perhaps TRBD1 or TRBD2 (5 bases each). From germline, CDR1 is SGHTA and CDR2 FQGTGA. Trimming removed 5 bases at V and 6 bases at J, with 19 bases between. CDR3 size: 16 residues. This chain's CDR3 is CASSATPGTGAGELFF. For the CDR3, the DNA is TGTGCCAGCAGCGCCACGCCCGGGACCGGTGCCGGGGAGCTGTTTTTT.

V gene TRBV4-2 combines with J gene TRBJ2-3, with 15 bases identical to TRBD2. Looked up from germline, CDR1 is LGHNA and CDR2 is YNFKEQ. The V segment lost 4 bases and the J segment 3 bases; nucleotides outside the gene matches: 5. This CDR3 comprises 17 residues. In nucleotides, the CDR3 is TGTGCCAGCAGCCGCGGACTAGCGGGAGGGCCGACAGATACGCAGTATTTT. Protein: CASSRGLAGGPTDTQYF.

The chain is built from TRBV7-9 and TRBJ2-7; 8 positions agree with TRBD1. The CDR3 contains 14 residues. Trimming took 3 bases from V and 3 from J; bases not matched to a gene: 4. Germline assignment: CDR1 SEHNR and CDR2 FQNEAQ (reference sequence). CDR3 DNA sequence: TGTGCCAGCAGCTTCCCGGACAGGGTCTACGAGCAGTACTTC. Its translation is CASSFPDRVYEQYF.

The chain carries TRBV30 and TRBJ2-1; D not resolved. Trimming took 3 bases from V and 0 from J, leaving 6 bases between them. The CDR3 spans 13 residues. The germline V gene encodes CDR1 GTSNPN and CDR2 SVGIG (reference sequence). CDR3 amino acids: CAWSENSYNEQFF. CDR3 nucleotides: TGTGCCTGGAGCGAGAACTCCTACAATGAGCAGTTCTTC.

This rearrangement joins TRBV12-3 or TRBV12-4 to TRBJ2-3; D gene ambiguous. V gave up 6 bases and J gave up 4 bases, with 5 bases separating them. The length of the CDR3 is 11 residues. CDR3 amino acids: CASSFADTQYF. The CDR3 nucleotides are TGTGCCAGCAGCTTTGCAGATACGCAGTATTTT.

About this clone itself: The sample contains more than one DNA sequence encoding this CDR3. The chain has TRBV18 and TRBJ1-1, with a weak D call TRBD1 (5 bases). Trimming removed 4 bases from V and 1 base from J, with 7 bases in between. This CDR3 region has 13 residues. Germline V gives CDR1 KGHSH, CDR2 LQKENI. The CDR3: CASSLGQNTEAFF. DNA for the CDR3: TGTGCCAGCTCACTAGGACAGAACACTGAAGCTTTCTTT.

This clone was found a few times. The rearrangement uses TRBV5-1 and TRBJ1-5; D unresolved. Trimming cost V 0 bases and J 1 base, with 5 bases left between them. The CDR3 has 14 amino acids. The germline V gene has CDR1 SGHRS and CDR2 YFSETQ. As DNA, the CDR3 is TGCGCCAGCAGCTTGGACGGAAGCAATCAGCCCCAGCATTTT. Its protein is CASSLDGSNQPQHF.

V and J are TRBV11-2 and TRBJ2-5; a weak D match, TRBD1 (6 bases). The CDR3 length is 16 residues. Trimming cost V 5 bases and J 1 base, with 17 bases left between them. Germline-derived CDR1 and CDR2 are SGHAT and FQNNGV. The CDR3 loop reads CASSQNRATGQETQYF. The CDR3 region has the DNA TGTGCCAGCAGCCAAAACAGGGCGACGGGCCAAGAGACCCAGTACTTC. Variable domain in full (rest from reference TRBV11-2 and TRBJ2-5): EAGVAQSPRYKIIEKRQSVAFWCNPISGHATLYWYQQILGQGPKLLIQFQNNGVVDDSQLPKDRFSAERLKGVDSTLKIQPAKLEDSAVYLCASSQNRATGQETQYFGPGTRLLVL.

The chain employs TRBV13 and TRBJ2-7; tentatively, D is TRBD1 or TRBD2 (5 bases each). CDR1 and CDR2 (germline): PRHDT, FYEKMQ (reference sequence). The CDR3 spans 12 residues. Trimming took off 4 bases at V and 6 bases at J, with 10 bases between the two ends. Written as DNA, the CDR3 is TGTGCCAGCAGCTCGTGGGACGGCGAGCAGTACTTC. It encodes CASSSWDGEQYF. Looking up the rest from reference TRBV13 and TRBJ2-7 gives the full variable domain: AAGVIQSPRHLIKEKRETATLKCYPIPRHDTVYWYQQGPGQDPQFLISFYEKMQSDKGSIPDRFSAQQFSDYHSELNMSSLELGDSALYFCASSSWDGEQYFGPGTRLTVT.

This chain links TRBV6-1 with TRBJ1-1; no definite D call. The CDR3 totals 21 residues. Germline CDR1 MNHNS, CDR2 SASEGT. Trimming removed 0 bases from V and 1 base from J, with 27 bases in between. The CDR3 DNA reads TGTGCCAGCAGTGAAGCGCCGAGCAGGTTAGTGGACCTTACCGGGAACACTGAAGCTTTCTTT. Translation: CASSEAPSRLVDLTGNTEAFF.